This TCR beta chain was captured by sequencing in a study of molecular identifiers for immune sequencing clone quantification. CDR1 and CDR2 (germline): MNHEY, SVGEGT. There are 15 residues in the CDR3. V was trimmed by 7 bases and J by 3 bases, leaving 15 bases between them. TCRdb recomputed calls from the PCR reads with MiXCR, one row per CDR3 protein. This table holds about 100,000 distinct CDR3 sequences, 21% found once. This clonotype was counted ten times or more. This chain links TRBV6-2 or TRBV6-3 with TRBJ2-2, with no clear D. Sequenced: naive CD8+ T cells from blood, with Jurkat cell RNA spiked in. Subset defined: FACS-sorted CD8+CD4-CCR7+CD45RA+ naive T cells. This receptor was taken from a human donor in good health. Some libraries in this study had Jurkat cell RNA spiked in. The CDR3 sequence is CASILEFPDTGELFF. The CDR3 DNA sequence: TGTGCCAGCATTTTAGAATTTCCGGACACCGGGGAGCTGTTTTTT.